The 15 T cell receptor beta chains presented below share a single source sample, sequenced in a study of chemoradiotherapy in HPV16-positive cancers. The repertoire was sequenced with immunoSEQ multiplex PCR; TCRdb's copy has only in-frame clones and lacks some. The sample holds 3,000 to 4,000 clones, about 72% seen once. Sample: tumor tissue, taken from a patient who underwent chemoradiotherapy. The receptor source for this set is a human donor with HPV-associated anogenital cancer.

This clone appeared a single time. V gene TRBV11-2 combines with J gene TRBJ1-1; 8 nucleotides align to TRBD1. Germline loops: CDR1 SGHAT, CDR2 FQNNGV. The V gene end was trimmed by 4 bases and the J gene end by 4 bases; junction bases not matched to a gene: 5. The CDR3 is 14 residues long. CDR3 bases: TGTGCCAGCAGCTATCGAACAGGGGGCACTGAAGCTTTCTTT. Its protein is CASSYRTGGTEAFF.

This CDR3 is CSVEGAAGSSYEQYF. CDR3 DNA: TGCAGCGTTGAAGGGGCAGCGGGGAGCTCCTACGAGCAGTACTTC. The chain uses TRBV29-1 and TRBJ2-7, with 7 positions matching TRBD2. Losses at the gene ends were 1 base for V and 0 bases for J; bases not matched to a gene: 6. From germline, CDR1 is SQVTM and CDR2 ANQGSEA. The CDR3 is 15 amino acids.

The V gene is TRBV27, the J gene TRBJ2-7; D is possibly TRBD1 or TRBD2 (5 bases each). Trimming pared 3 bases from V and 5 bases from J, leaving 11 bases between. Germline V gene sequence: CDR1 MNHEY, CDR2 SMNVEV (reference sequence). The CDR3 contains 13 residues. In nucleotides, the CDR3 is TGTGCCAGCAGTTTGGTCTGGGGGAACGAGCAGTACTTC. Amino acids: CASSLVWGNEQYF.

V usage is TRBV19 and J usage is TRBJ1-5; D not resolved. Germline V lookup: CDR1 LNHDA, CDR2 SQIVND (reference sequence). V dropped 6 bases and J dropped 0 bases, with 12 bases sitting between them. The CDR3 loop spans 15 amino acids. CDR3 in amino acids: CASRTDFYSNQPQHF. The DNA for the CDR3 is TGTGCCAGTAGAACCGACTTCTATAGCAATCAGCCCCAGCATTTT.

The genes are TRBV28 and TRBJ2-7; 10 bases line up with TRBD1. Unmatched junction bases numbered 7, after V lost 5 bases and J lost 6 bases. The CDR3 is 14 amino acids. Germline loops: CDR1 MDHEN, CDR2 SYDVKM. Here the CDR3 reads CASSVPGQGSEQYF. The CDR3 DNA follows: TGTGCCAGCAGTGTCCCGGGACAGGGGTCCGAGCAGTACTTC.

V usage is TRBV4-1 and J usage is TRBJ1-2, with D perhaps matching TRBD1 (5 bases). The CDR3 loop spans 13 amino acids. V was clipped by 0 bases and J by 5 bases, with 7 bases between them. Germline values: CDR1 MGHRA, CDR2 YSYEKL. The CDR3 nucleotides read TGCGCCAGCAGCCAAGAGGGGGAATATGGCTACACCTTC. This codes for CASSQEGEYGYTF.

This clone was seen once. The chain uses TRBV6-5 and TRBJ1-1; D not resolved. Germline V gene data show CDR1 as MNHEY and CDR2 as SVGAGI. Trimming removed 6 bases at V and 5 bases at J, with 13 bases between. The CDR3 has 13 residues. This chain's CDR3 is CASSLLGRTEAFF. CDR3 DNA: TGTGCCAGCAGCCTATTAGGTCGAACTGAAGCTTTCTTT.

The V call is TRBV12-5, the J call TRBJ2-7; D gene uncertain. Trimming stripped 0 bases from V and 7 bases from J, with 7 bases between. This CDR3 is 12 amino acids long. Germline V gene data show CDR1 as LGHNT and CDR2 as FRNRAP. CDR3 sequence: CASGLVPSEQYF. The CDR3 nucleotides read TGTGCTAGTGGTTTGGTACCGAGTGAGCAGTACTTC.

This clone was seen a few times. The chain combines TRBV11-2 with TRBJ1-6, with D unclear. The germline CDR1 and CDR2 sequences are SGHAT and FQNNGV. The V gene lost 3 bases and the J gene lost 2 bases, with 8 bases spanning the gap. This CDR3 is 15 amino acids long. CDR3 sequence reads: CASSFDTAYNSPLHF. The CDR3 coding sequence is TGTGCCAGCAGCTTTGACACTGCCTATAATTCACCCCTCCACTTT.

This clone was picked up a small number of times. The chain carries TRBV4-1 and TRBJ2-7; 7 bases align to TRBD2. Trimming took 5 bases from V and 1 from J; bases not matched to a gene: 11. The CDR3 length is 16 residues. Germline V gene sequence: CDR1 MGHRA, CDR2 YSYEKL. The CDR3 protein is CASSGSLSGLSYEQYF. The CDR3 DNA sequence: TGCGCCAGCAGCGGATCCCTTAGCGGGCTATCCTACGAGCAGTACTTC.

This clone appeared once. The gene calls are TRBV5-4 and TRBJ2-7, with a weak D call TRBD1 (5 bases). CDR3 length: 15 amino acids. Germline CDR1 reads SGHNT; CDR2 reads YYREEE (reference sequence). Trimming stripped 0 bases from V and 2 bases from J, with 12 bases between. CDR3: CASSLGAGITYEQYF. The CDR3 nucleotides are TGTGCCAGCAGCTTGGGGGCAGGGATTACCTACGAGCAGTACTTC.

The DNA for the CDR3 is TGTGCCAGCAGCTTACACGGGAGTCTGGGGGAGCAGTACTTC. As protein: CASSLHGSLGEQYF. This chain connects TRBV11-1 to TRBJ2-7, with TRBD2 as a possible D gene (6 bases). The germline gives CDR1 SGHAT, CDR2 FQDESV (reference sequence). The CDR3 consists of 14 residues. Trimming took off 2 bases at V and 7 bases at J, with 15 bases between the two ends.

This sequence joins TRBV7-2 and TRBJ2-1; 9 positions agree with TRBD2. In germline, CDR1 is SGHTA, CDR2 FQGNSA. Germline trimming cut 2 bases from V and 2 bases from J; bases unmatched to any gene: 7. The CDR3 is 17 residues long. CDR3 coding DNA: TGTGCCAGCAGCTTAATTCGGGCGGGAGGGCCCTACAATGAGCAGTTCTTC. It codes for CASSLIRAGGPYNEQFF.

J is TRBJ1-2 and V is TRBV19; 8 nucleotides match TRBD1. This CDR3 region has 13 residues. The germline V gene has CDR1 LNHDA and CDR2 SQIVND (reference sequence). V dropped 7 bases and J dropped 8; count of bases not matched to a gene: 9. CDR3 coding DNA: TGTGCCAGTACTCCTCGGGACAGGCCAGGCTACACCTTC. Translating it yields CASTPRDRPGYTF.

This clone was found once. The V gene is TRBV7-3, the J gene TRBJ1-1; TRBD1 matches 8 bases. Germline-derived CDR1 and CDR2 are SGHTA and FQGTGA. The junction had 4 bases not matched to a gene; V was cut back by 6 bases and J by 4 bases. The CDR3 loop spans 13 amino acids. CDR3 DNA: TGTGCCAGCAGGGAGACAGGGGCCACTGAAGCTTTCTTT. Translating it yields CASRETGATEAFF. Complete variable domain (other parts from reference TRBV7-3 and TRBJ1-1): GAGVSQTPSNKVTEKGKYVELRCDPISGHTALYWYRQSLGQGPEFLIYFQGTGAADDSGLPNDRFFAVRPEGSVSTLKIQRTERGDSAVYLCASRETGATEAFFGQGTRLTVV.